A single sample gave rise to the 9 T cell receptor beta chains below, sequenced in a study of human versus mouse CDR3 diversity and MHC coevolution. Some clones are missing from TCRdb's copy, which holds only in-frame ones; the method was immunoSEQ multiplex PCR. The sample has about 81,000 clones, 85% to 95% seen once; the top ten hold over 1.3%. Sample: naive CD4+ T cells from blood. As for subset: CD45RO-negative CD62L-positive naive CD4 T cells. These TCRs come from a person aged 25-75 years in good health.

The V and J genes are TRBV28 and TRBJ1-5; D call uncertain. Germline CDR1 and CDR2: MDHEN and SYDVKM. The CDR3 is made up of 15 amino acids. The ends were cut back, 7 bases at V and 2 bases at J, with 15 bases in the middle. CDR3 sequence reads: CASTYSLGGNQPQHF. The CDR3 DNA is TGTGCCAGCACCTACAGCCTGGGAGGCAATCAGCCCCAGCATTTT.

This clone appeared once. The chain couples TRBV18 to TRBJ1-1; TRBD1 is a possible D gene (6 bases). Per the germline V gene, CDR1 is KGHSH and CDR2 is LQKENI. Trimming pared 3 bases from V and 0 bases from J, leaving 11 bases between. This CDR3 comprises 15 residues. The CDR3 region is CASSPSTGMNTEAFF. CDR3 DNA: TGTGCCAGCTCACCGTCGACAGGAATGAACACTGAAGCTTTCTTT.

This rearrangement joins TRBV5-1 to TRBJ2-3; 8 bases are a match to TRBD2. V gave up 3 bases and J gave up 4 bases; unmatched junction bases: 10. In germline, CDR1 is SGHRS, CDR2 YFSETQ. This CDR3 comprises 16 residues. The CDR3 loop is CASSYSRGGRPDTQYF. CDR3 nucleotides: TGCGCCAGCAGCTACTCACGCGGGGGGAGACCAGATACGCAGTATTTT.

CDR3 region: CASSPGGQSSYNSPLHF. The DNA of the CDR3 is TGTGCCAGCAGCCCGGGGGGGCAGAGCTCCTATAATTCACCCCTCCACTTT. This chain connects TRBV7-6 to TRBJ1-6; a weak D match, TRBD1 (6 bases). The germline V gene has CDR1 SGHVS and CDR2 FNYEAQ. There are 17 residues in the CDR3. The V and J ends lost 5 bases and 0 bases respectively, with 14 bases between them.

On this clone: At one boundary the junction diverges from the germline segment, which might be a read error. The rearrangement uses TRBV7-7 and TRBJ2-3; the match to TRBD1 covers 10 bases. The CDR3 length is 14 residues. Germline V lookup: CDR1 SSHAT, CDR2 FNYEAQ (reference sequence). CDR3 amino acids: CASSLGQGADTQYF. The CDR3 DNA sequence: TGTGCTAGCAGCTTAGGACAGGGGGCAGATACGCAGTATTTT.

The gene calls are TRBV28 and TRBJ2-7; 10 bases map to TRBD1. V shed 2 bases, J shed 2 bases, and the junction held 3 bases outside the gene matches. Germline values: CDR1 MDHEN, CDR2 SYDVKM. This CDR3 spans 15 amino acids. CDR3 in amino acids: CASSLGGQGTYEQYF. In DNA, the CDR3 is TGTGCCAGCAGTTTAGGGGGACAGGGGACCTACGAGCAGTACTTC.

The chain combines TRBV19 with TRBJ2-3; TRBD2 aligns across 10 bases. Unmatched junction bases numbered 4, after V lost 6 bases and J lost 1 base. This CDR3 has 15 amino acids. Germline CDR1 LNHDA, CDR2 SQIVND (reference sequence). CDR3 sequence: CASRPLAGRTDTQYF. The CDR3 DNA reads as TGTGCCAGTAGACCACTAGCGGGGCGCACAGATACGCAGTATTTT.

The V and J genes are TRBV5-6 and TRBJ1-5, with 7 bases fitting TRBD1. Losses at the gene ends were 3 bases for V and 5 bases for J; bases not matched to a gene: 2. Germline V gives CDR1 SGHDT, CDR2 YYEEEE. The CDR3 length is 13 residues. The CDR3 nucleotides read TGTGCCAGCAGCTCACAGGGGTATCAGCCCCAGCATTTT. Residues: CASSSQGYQPQHF.

The rearrangement uses TRBV27 and TRBJ2-3; TRBD2 matches at 10 bases. V dropped 7 bases and J dropped 1; count of bases not matched to a gene: 5. Germline loops: CDR1 MNHEY, CDR2 SMNVEV (reference sequence). CDR3 size: 15 residues. The CDR3 is CASNPSGRGTDTQYF. The DNA of the CDR3 is TGTGCCAGCAATCCTAGCGGGAGAGGCACAGATACGCAGTATTTT.